These 25 T cell receptor beta chains were sequenced from one sample in a study of PD-L1 blockade in urothelial cancer. Time point: pretreatment peripheral blood. The protocol was immunoSEQ multiplex PCR, while the TCRdb copy is restricted to in-frame clones and leaves out a portion. The top ten hold under 2% of the sample, which has tens of thousands of clones, 90% seen once. The sample was PBMCs, taken around atezolizumab (anti-PD-L1) treatment. Receptors originate from a man in his fifties or sixties with urothelial cancer.

V gene TRBV6-5 combines with J gene TRBJ2-7, with 9 bases identical to TRBD2. Looked up from germline, CDR1 is MNHEY and CDR2 is SVGAGI. The CDR3 runs to 15 residues. The V gene end was trimmed by 6 bases and the J gene end by 2 bases; junction bases not matched to a gene: 8. CDR3 DNA sequence: TGTGCCAGCAGAGAACCGGGACTAGCCACCTACGAGCAGTACTTC. It yields the protein CASREPGLATYEQYF.

This chain joins TRBV7-3 and TRBJ2-1, with 8 bases that match TRBD2. CDR3 length: 12 amino acids. Trimming cost V 6 bases and J 10 bases; bases outside gene matches: 5. The germline V gene encodes CDR1 SGHTA and CDR2 FQGTGA. The CDR3 sequence is CASSRGGGEQFF. The CDR3 DNA follows: TGTGCCAGCAGTCGGGGGGGAGGCGAGCAGTTCTTC.

The J gene is TRBJ2-3, the V gene TRBV30, with 8 bases lining up with TRBD1. CDR1 GTSNPN and CDR2 SVGIG come from the germline V gene (reference sequence). The junction had 5 bases not matched to a gene; V was cut back by 0 bases and J by 3 bases. This CDR3 region has 15 residues. CDR3 sequence (DNA): TGTGCCTGGAGTGTCCCAGGGGGCCGGACAGATACGCAGTATTTT. Encoded protein: CAWSVPGGRTDTQYF.

The chain has TRBV19 and TRBJ2-1; 10 bases line up with TRBD1. CDR3 length equals 15 residues. V gave up 4 bases and J gave up 5 bases; unmatched junction bases: 5. The V gene's germline CDR1 is LNHDA and CDR2 SQIVND (reference sequence). The CDR3 loop reads CASSSDRGLNNEQFF. CDR3 DNA sequence: TGTGCCAGTAGTAGCGACAGGGGGCTTAACAATGAGCAGTTCTTC.

This chain joins TRBV7-3 and TRBJ1-1; D possibly corresponds to TRBD1 (6 bases). The CDR3 spans 17 residues. Trimming removed 4 bases at V and 4 bases at J, with 22 bases between. Germline values: CDR1 SGHTA, CDR2 FQGTGA. The CDR3 loop is CASSSRPLQKGGTEAFF. CDR3 DNA sequence: TGTGCCAGCAGCTCCCGACCCCTCCAGAAAGGGGGCACTGAAGCTTTCTTT.

The chain employs TRBV28 and TRBJ2-1, with 9 bases aligning to TRBD1. Per the germline V gene, CDR1 is MDHEN and CDR2 is SYDVKM. V gave up 1 base and J gave up 1 base; unmatched junction bases: 2. CDR3 size: 16 residues. The CDR3 nucleotides read TGTGCCAGCAGTTTATCCGGGACAGGGTCCTACAATGAGCAGTTCTTC. This codes for CASSLSGTGSYNEQFF. The variable domain in full, with the rest retrieved from reference TRBV28 and TRBJ2-1, is DVKVTQSSRYLVKRTGEKVFLECVQDMDHENMFWYRQDPGLGLRLIYFSYDVKMKEKGDIPEGYSVSREKKERFSLILESASTNQTSMYLCASSLSGTGSYNEQFFGPGTRLTVL.

This clone was found a few times. The chain is built from TRBV11-2 and TRBJ1-1; the match to TRBD1 covers 10 bases. The trim removed 6 bases at V and 3 bases at J, leaving 7 bases unmatched. From germline, CDR1 is SGHAT and CDR2 FQNNGV. CDR3 size: 15 residues. The CDR3 loop is CASRRFGTGDTEAFF. The CDR3 bases are TGTGCCAGCAGGCGATTCGGGACAGGGGACACTGAAGCTTTCTTT.

Only one count was recorded for this clone. J is TRBJ1-1 and V is TRBV29-1; D uncertain. The ends were cut back, 1 base at V and 3 bases at J, with 9 bases in the middle. This CDR3 is built from 13 residues. Germline lookup yields CDR1 SQVTM and CDR2 ANQGSEA. The DNA of the CDR3 is TGCAGCGTTGAAGTGGAGGGTGACACTGAAGCTTTCTTT. Its protein product is CSVEVEGDTEAFF.

V and J are TRBV28 and TRBJ2-3; 9 bases map to TRBD2. The CDR3 loop spans 15 amino acids. Germline V gives CDR1 MDHEN, CDR2 SYDVKM. Trimming cost V 3 bases and J 4 bases; bases outside gene matches: 5. The CDR3 is CASSFRGGGPDTQYF. The CDR3 nucleotides are TGTGCCAGCAGTTTTCGCGGGGGGGGGCCAGATACGCAGTATTTT.

The V call is TRBV7-8, the J call TRBJ2-5; TRBD1 matches 8 bases. CDR1 and CDR2 (germline): SGHVS, FQNEAQ. CDR3 length equals 14 residues. Germline trimming cut 3 bases from V and 1 base from J; bases unmatched to any gene: 1. The DNA for the CDR3 is TGTGCCAGCAGCTTGGACAGGGCCCAAGAGACCCAGTACTTC. It is translated as CASSLDRAQETQYF.

This chain connects TRBV5-8 to TRBJ1-1; no firm D call. CDR3 length: 12 amino acids. Deletions cut 5 bases from V and 8 bases from J, with 13 bases between. Germline values: CDR1 SGHTS, CDR2 YDEGEE. CDR3 amino acids: CASSRWSAEAFF. CDR3 bases: TGTGCCAGCAGTCGCTGGAGCGCCGAAGCTTTCTTT. Variable domain in full (rest from reference TRBV5-8 and TRBJ1-1): EAGVTQSPTHLIKTRGQQATLRCSPISGHTSVYWYQQALGLGLQFLLWYDEGEERNRGNFPPRFSGRQFPNYSSELNVNALELEDSALYLCASSRWSAEAFFGQGTRLTVV.

This clone was seen just once. The CDR3 sequence: CASSREGVVNEQFF. The CDR3 nucleotides are TGTGCCAGCAGCAGGGAGGGTGTCGTAAATGAGCAGTTCTTC. The J gene is TRBJ2-1, the V gene TRBV5-4, with 7 bases that match TRBD2. The V and J ends lost 4 bases and 7 bases, in that order; junction bases with no gene match: 8. The CDR3 is 14 amino acids. Germline V lookup: CDR1 SGHNT, CDR2 YYREEE (reference sequence).

The chain carries TRBV14 and TRBJ2-5, with 8 bases fitting TRBD2. The CDR3 consists of 13 residues. The ends lost 4 bases at V and 5 bases at J; junction bases unmatched: 3. Germline values: CDR1 SGHDN, CDR2 FVKESK. In nucleotides, the CDR3 is TGTGCCAGCAGCCCACGGGGGGGTGAGACCCAGTACTTC. Amino acids: CASSPRGGETQYF.

This clone occurred a few times. The V and J genes are TRBV7-2 and TRBJ1-2; D may be TRBD1 (6 bases). CDR3 length: 12 amino acids. Germline V CDR1 and CDR2: SGHTA, FQGNSA. Trimming stripped 9 bases from V and 4 bases from J, with 12 bases between. The CDR3 loop reads CASQGPGYGYTF. The DNA of the CDR3 is TGTGCCAGTCAGGGGCCCGGCTATGGCTACACCTTC.

This rearrangement joins TRBV5-1 to TRBJ2-5; D gene unclear. The germline V gene has CDR1 SGHRS and CDR2 YFSETQ. This CDR3 has 14 amino acids. Trimming pared 2 bases from V and 2 bases from J, leaving 10 bases between. This CDR3 is CASSLPDFQETQYF. CDR3 sequence (DNA): TGCGCCAGCAGCTTACCAGATTTTCAAGAGACCCAGTACTTC.

This clone was counted once. This chain uses TRBV7-6 with TRBJ2-1; 8 bases map to TRBD2. The CDR3 runs 16 residues. V was clipped by 5 bases and J by 1 base; unmatched bases: 7. Per the germline V gene, CDR1 is SGHVS and CDR2 is FNYEAQ. For the CDR3, the DNA is TGTGCCAGCAGCCGAATAACTAGCGGATCCTACAATGAGCAGTTCTTC. Its protein is CASSRITSGSYNEQFF.

The rearrangement joins TRBV4-2 to TRBJ2-5; 10 bases are a match to TRBD2. The CDR3 has 16 residues. CDR1 and CDR2 (germline): LGHNA, YNFKEQ. The V and J ends lost 1 base and 9 bases, in that order; junction bases with no gene match: 11. CDR3: CASSQVGQRGGPAQYF. As DNA, the CDR3 is TGTGCCAGCAGCCAAGTGGGCCAGCGGGGGGGCCCGGCCCAGTACTTC.

The genes are TRBV7-2 and TRBJ2-1; TRBD2 might be the D (5 bases). CDR1 and CDR2 (germline): SGHTA, FQGNSA. Trimming cost V 1 base and J 9 bases, with 10 bases left between them. This CDR3 is 13 amino acids long. The CDR3 nucleotides are TGTGCCAGCAGCTTAGGTCCCCGGGGTGAGCAGTTCTTC. Protein: CASSLGPRGEQFF.

The chain uses TRBV6-5 and TRBJ1-1; 7 nucleotides match TRBD1. CDR1 and CDR2 from the germline V gene are MNHEY and SVGAGI. The CDR3 loop spans 13 amino acids. Trimming took 2 bases from V and 3 from J; bases not matched to a gene: 0. The CDR3 DNA reads TGTGCCAGCAGTTACGACAGGGACACTGAAGCTTTCTTT. Amino acid sequence: CASSYDRDTEAFF.

This clone appeared a few times. The gene calls are TRBV2 and TRBJ2-7; TRBD2 matches 9 bases. The CDR3 has 14 amino acids. Germline values: CDR1 SNHLY, CDR2 FYNNEI. V was pared by 3 bases and J by 3 bases, with 3 bases of the junction left unmatched. The CDR3 loop is CASSDGRGGYEQYF. The CDR3 DNA sequence: TGTGCCAGCAGTGATGGGCGGGGGGGCTACGAGCAGTACTTC.

CDR3 DNA sequence: TGTGCCAGTAGTATGGGCTTTACAGGACAGGGCAATCAGCCCCAGCATTTT. Residues: CASSMGFTGQGNQPQHF. The chain uses TRBV19 and TRBJ1-5, with 7 bases aligning to TRBD1. With 3 bases clipped from V and 2 bases from J, the junction kept 10 bases outside the gene matches. Germline CDR1 reads LNHDA; CDR2 reads SQIVND (reference sequence). This CDR3 has 17 residues.

The rearrangement links TRBV7-2 to TRBJ2-7, with D tentatively TRBD2 (6 bases). Germline V gene data show CDR1 as SGHTA and CDR2 as FQGNSA. This CDR3 has 14 residues. Trimming took off 5 bases at V and 0 bases at J, with 11 bases between the two ends. The DNA of the CDR3 is TGTGCCAGCAGCCCGGGACTTACCTCCTACGAGCAGTACTTC. Residues: CASSPGLTSYEQYF.

The CDR3 DNA reads as TGTGCCAGTAGTACGGGACTAGCGGGGCACAATGAGCAGTTCTTC. Amino acids: CASSTGLAGHNEQFF. The genes are TRBV19 and TRBJ2-1, with 13 positions matching TRBD2. CDR3 length: 15 amino acids. Germline lookup yields CDR1 LNHDA and CDR2 SQIVND (reference sequence). Trimming took 4 bases from V and 5 from J; bases not matched to a gene: 2.

The V gene is TRBV19, the J gene TRBJ2-1; TRBD1 agrees at 8 bases. This CDR3 spans 15 amino acids. Germline CDR1 reads LNHDA; CDR2 reads SQIVND (reference sequence). V lost 6 bases and J lost 10; bases outside the gene matches: 14. This CDR3 is CASSRGQGRGREQFF. In DNA form, the CDR3 reads TGTGCCAGTAGCCGCGGACAGGGTAGAGGACGCGAGCAGTTCTTC.

This sequence joins TRBV2 and TRBJ1-2, with a possible D match to TRBD1 (5 bases). Germline CDR1 reads SNHLY; CDR2 reads FYNNEI. The CDR3 length is 14 residues. V lost 6 bases and J lost 4, with 15 bases in between. CDR3 in amino acids: CASSPPGFSYGYTF. As DNA, the CDR3 is TGTGCCAGCAGCCCCCCAGGGTTTTCCTATGGCTACACCTTC.